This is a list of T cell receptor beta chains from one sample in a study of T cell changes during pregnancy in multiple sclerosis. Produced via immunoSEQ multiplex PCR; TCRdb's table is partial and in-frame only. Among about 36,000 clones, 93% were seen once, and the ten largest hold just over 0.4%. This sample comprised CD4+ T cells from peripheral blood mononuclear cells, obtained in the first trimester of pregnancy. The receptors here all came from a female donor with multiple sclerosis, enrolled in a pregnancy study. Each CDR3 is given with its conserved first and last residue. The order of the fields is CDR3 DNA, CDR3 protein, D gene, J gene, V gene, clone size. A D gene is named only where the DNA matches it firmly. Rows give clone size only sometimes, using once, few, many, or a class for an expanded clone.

TGTGCCAGCTCCATGTCCAGGCTCTCTGAAGAGACCCAGTACTTC | CASSMSRLSEETQYF | NA | TRBJ2-5 | TRBV18 | NA
TGTGCCAGCACCAGGGAGGCAGGGGGCTACACCTTC | CASTREAGGYTF | NA | TRBJ1-2 | TRBV7-9 | NA
TGTGCCAGTAGTATACGGGGGGGGAACACTGAAGCTTTCTTT | CASSIRGGNTEAFF | NA | TRBJ1-1 | TRBV19 | once
TGTGCCAGCAGCTTAGCGGCTAGTATCTACGAGCAGTACTTC | CASSLAASIYEQYF | NA | TRBJ2-7 | TRBV7-8 | NA
TGTGCCAGCGTGGCTACAGGATTTATTCAGCCCCAGCATTTT | CASVATGFIQPQHF | NA | TRBJ1-5 | TRBV28 | NA
TGTGCCAGCAGCTTAACCAGGGCTACGGCCGGGGAGCTGTTTTTT | CASSLTRATAGELFF | NA | TRBJ2-2 | TRBV7-3 | NA
TGTGCCAGCAGCTCCGTACACGGAGCAGTTAATGAAAAACTGTTTTTT | CASSSVHGAVNEKLFF | NA | TRBJ1-4 | TRBV5-4 | NA
TGCGCCAGCAGCCAAGATAATAGACAGGGAGAGACCCAGTACTTC | CASSQDNRQGETQYF | TRBD1 | TRBJ2-5 | TRBV4-3 | once
TGTGCCAGAGGGGACTTCTCCTACGAGCAGTACTTC | CARGDFSYEQYF | NA | TRBJ2-7 | TRBV19 | NA
TGTGCCAGCAGACAGGGCTGGAGCTCCTACGAGCAGTACTTC | CASRQGWSSYEQYF | NA | TRBJ2-7 | TRBV28 | NA
TGTGCCAGTAGTACGACAGGGGTCAATGGGGAAAAACTGTTTTTT | CASSTTGVNGEKLFF | TRBD1 | TRBJ1-4 | TRBV19 | NA
TGTGCCAGCAGCCCGGTGAGGACAGGGTTCGAGCAGTACTTC | CASSPVRTGFEQYF | TRBD1 | TRBJ2-7 | TRBV5-4 | NA
TGCGCCAGCAGCCCAGGACAGGGGTTCACAGATACGCAGTATTTT | CASSPGQGFTDTQYF | TRBD1 | TRBJ2-3 | TRBV5-1 | NA
TGTGCCAGCAGTCGACAGGGAACTACAGGAGAGCAGTACTTC | CASSRQGTTGEQYF | TRBD1 | TRBJ2-7 | TRBV6-6 | NA
TGTGCCAGCTCCCAACCTAGCAACGAGCAGTACTTC | CASSQPSNEQYF | NA | TRBJ2-7 | TRBV18 | NA
TGTGCCAGCAGTCAACAGGCGAAGGGGTATGAGCAGTTCTTC | CASSQQAKGYEQFF | NA | TRBJ2-1 | TRBV6-5 | NA
TGTGCCACTCGAAAAGACAGGGATCAGCCCCAGCATTTT | CATRKDRDQPQHF | TRBD1 | TRBJ1-5 | TRBV19 | NA
TGCGCCAGCAGCGGGACTAGCGGGAGCCGAGAGACCCAGTACTTC | CASSGTSGSRETQYF | TRBD2 | TRBJ2-5 | TRBV5-1 | NA
TGTGCCAGCAGCGGGACAAACTATGGCTACACCTTC | CASSGTNYGYTF | NA | TRBJ1-2 | TRBV7-2 | NA
TGTGCCAGCAGGAGGGGGCACAATGAGCAGTTCTTC | CASRRGHNEQFF | TRBD1 | TRBJ2-1 | TRBV27 | NA
TGTGCCAGCAAGACTAGCGGGAGCGCAGATACGCAGTATTTT | CASKTSGSADTQYF | TRBD2 | TRBJ2-3 | TRBV7-9 | NA
TGCGCCAGCCAAGGGGTTTCCTACAATGAGCAGTTCTTC | CASQGVSYNEQFF | NA | TRBJ2-1 | TRBV4-1 | NA
TGTGCCAGCAGCGTAGCATCATTCCCCGGGGAGCTGTTTTTT | CASSVASFPGELFF | NA | TRBJ2-2 | TRBV9 | NA
TGCAGCGTTGTAGGTGGGCAGGGTGCAAGCTCCTACGAGCAGTACTTC | CSVVGGQGASSYEQYF | NA | TRBJ2-7 | TRBV29-1 | NA
TGTGCCATCAGGGCACAGGGATCTCAGCCCCAGCATTTT | CAIRAQGSQPQHF | NA | TRBJ1-5 | TRBV10-3 | NA
TGTGCCAGTAGTATAAGCGCGGGGGGGCGAATGTCCTACGAGCAGTACTTC | CASSISAGGRMSYEQYF | TRBD2 | TRBJ2-7 | TRBV19 | NA
TGTGCCAGCTCTACAGGCAGGGATTACGAGCAGTACTTC | CASSTGRDYEQYF | NA | TRBJ2-7 | TRBV18 | NA
TGTGCCAGCAGCCAAGCCGACGGGGTCCAAGAGACCCAGTACTTC | CASSQADGVQETQYF | NA | TRBJ2-5 | TRBV4-2 | NA
TGTGCCCGAAGGTCGGACAGGGGCGCTGGAAACACCATATATTTT | CARRSDRGAGNTIYF | TRBD1 | TRBJ1-3 | TRBV30 | NA